A single sample is the source of the 5 T cell receptor beta chains below, sequenced in a study of cytomegalovirus exposure and HLA in healthy donors. A multiplex PCR was run with 60 Vbeta primers and 13 Jbeta primers. Sequencing used immunoSEQ multiplex PCR; TCRdb keeps in-frame clones, though not all of them. This table holds roughly 150,000 clones, 73% found once. The sequencing sample was made of PBMCs. Receptors were obtained from a woman between 18 and 29 years old in good health and CMV-seronegative.

CDR3 amino acids: CASSWVHGRNTEAFF. For the CDR3, the DNA is TGTGCCAGCAGCTGGGTCCATGGGAGGAACACTGAAGCTTTCTTT. This chain links TRBV5-5 with TRBJ1-1; D gene uncertain. Per the germline V gene, CDR1 is SGHKS and CDR2 is YYEKEE (reference sequence). This CDR3 spans 15 amino acids. The germline V and J ends were trimmed by 3 bases and 1 base, with 13 bases remaining between them.

This chain links TRBV6-1 with TRBJ2-7; D is perhaps TRBD2 (6 bases). Germline loops: CDR1 MNHNS, CDR2 SASEGT. This CDR3 has 15 residues. The V gene lost 0 bases and the J gene lost 2 bases, with 11 bases spanning the gap. The CDR3 loop is CASSEAIADTYEQYF. The CDR3, as DNA: TGTGCCAGCAGTGAAGCCATAGCGGATACCTACGAGCAGTACTTC.

This chain links TRBV27 with TRBJ1-4, with D possibly TRBD1 on 6 matching bases. The CDR3 is 15 amino acids. From germline, CDR1 is MNHEY and CDR2 SMNVEV (reference sequence). The V and J ends lost 2 bases and 3 bases respectively, with 10 bases between them. CDR3 sequence: CASSLNRAANEKLFF. CDR3 in DNA: TGTGCCAGCAGTTTAAACAGGGCGGCTAATGAAAAACTGTTTTTT.

The chain has TRBV4-3 and TRBJ1-2, with 8 bases fitting TRBD1. The CDR3 runs to 13 residues. V was pared by 4 bases and J by 8 bases, with 6 bases of the junction left unmatched. CDR1 and CDR2 from the germline V gene are LGHNA and YSLEER. The chain's CDR3 is CASSPDRVGGYTF. The CDR3 DNA reads as TGCGCCAGCAGCCCGGACAGGGTTGGCGGCTACACCTTC.

The chain couples TRBV14 to TRBJ2-2, with a tentative D call TRBD1 (5 bases). CDR3 length equals 18 residues. V lost 9 bases and J 0 bases, leaving 23 bases between the germline ends. Germline V CDR1 and CDR2: SGHDN, FVKESK. The CDR3 nucleotides are TGTGCCAGAGTCCCCTATTATAAGACAGTCACGAACACCGGGGAGCTGTTTTTT. Amino acid sequence: CARVPYYKTVTNTGELFF.